The present TCR beta chain was sequenced within a study of blood T cell repertoires in COVID-19. Produced via immunoSEQ multiplex PCR; TCRdb's table is partial and in-frame only. The data contain some 120,000 clones, approximately 90% of them singletons. The CDR3 is 14 amino acids. The germline CDR1 and CDR2 sequences are SGHDT and YYEEEE. Trimming took off 4 bases at V and 7 bases at J, with 12 bases between the two ends. The V and J genes are TRBV5-6 and TRBJ1-6, with a possible D match to TRBD1 (5 bases). The receptor's source is a human donor in a cohort sampled during active COVID-19. The specimen sequenced was peripheral blood. The CDR3 DNA sequence: TGTGCCAGCAGCGGCGGGGCCGGGAATTCACCCCTCCACTTT. Residues: CASSGGAGNSPLHF.